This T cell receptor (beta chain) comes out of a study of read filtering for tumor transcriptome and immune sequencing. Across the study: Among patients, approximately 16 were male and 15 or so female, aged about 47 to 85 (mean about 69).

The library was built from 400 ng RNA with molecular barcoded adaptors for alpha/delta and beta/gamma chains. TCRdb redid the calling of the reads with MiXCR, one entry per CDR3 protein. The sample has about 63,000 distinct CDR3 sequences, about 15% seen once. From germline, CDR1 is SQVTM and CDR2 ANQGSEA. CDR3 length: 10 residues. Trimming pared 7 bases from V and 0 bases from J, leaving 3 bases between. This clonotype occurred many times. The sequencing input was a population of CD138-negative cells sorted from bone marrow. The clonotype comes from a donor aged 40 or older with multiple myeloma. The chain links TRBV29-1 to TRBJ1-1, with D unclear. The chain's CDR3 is CSAMNTEAFF. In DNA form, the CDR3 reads TGCAGCGCCATGAACACTGAAGCTTTCTTT.